Below are 9 T cell receptor beta chains sequenced from a single sample in a study of post-analysis software for immune sequencing data. Points from the study as a whole: Controls showed lower frequencies than patients for a few TRBV segments, and TRBV5-6, TRBV5-1 and TRBV20-1 were among these.

Built from TCR beta cDNA, the libraries had unique molecular identifiers in them. TCRdb reprocessed the PCR reads with MiXCR, giving one entry per CDR3 protein. Altogether about 770,000 distinct CDR3 sequences are present, roughly 46% being singletons, with the ten largest covering over 4.5%. The antigens of these receptors remain unknown. The specimen sequenced was blood. All receptors derive from a girl under 18 with multiple sclerosis.

This clonotype was detected only a few times. The CDR3 region is CASSLEPGNEKLFF. CDR3 bases: TGTGCCAGCAGCTTAGAGCCAGGGAATGAAAAACTGTTTTTT. The chain employs TRBV11-2 and TRBJ1-4; maybe TRBD1 (5 bases). This CDR3 contains 14 residues. The germline V gene has CDR1 SGHAT and CDR2 FQNNGV. The V end was cut by 0 bases, the J end by 5 bases, with 7 bases between.

The chain has TRBV3-1 and TRBJ1-2, with 7 positions matching TRBD1. CDR3 length: 15 residues. V trimming: 4 bases; J trimming: 4 bases; junction bases outside the gene matches: 9. Per the germline V gene, CDR1 is LGHDT and CDR2 is YNNKEL (reference sequence). CDR3 DNA: TGTGCCAGCAGCCCCATCGACAGGGTCGCCTATGGCTACACCTTC. This codes for CASSPIDRVAYGYTF.

The gene calls are TRBV6-6 and TRBJ2-1; TRBD2 is a possible D gene (6 bases). Trimming pared 6 bases from V and 7 bases from J, leaving 19 bases between. Germline V lookup: CDR1 MNHNY, CDR2 SVGAGI (reference sequence). The CDR3 loop spans 15 amino acids. The CDR3 sequence: CASSSTAGPFNEQFF. The CDR3 DNA reads as TGTGCCAGCAGCTCCACGGCGGGACCGTTTAATGAGCAGTTCTTC.

The chain combines TRBV6-2 or TRBV6-3 with TRBJ2-1; the D gene is possibly TRBD1 (6 bases). The V end was cut by 5 bases, the J end by 10 bases, with 9 bases between. The CDR3 length is 11 residues. CDR1 and CDR2 (germline): MNHEY, SVGEGT. CDR3 in DNA: TGTGCCAGCAGTCAGGGGCAGGAGCAGTTCTTC. This sequence encodes CASSQGQEQFF.

V and J are TRBV28 and TRBJ1-2; 11 bases match TRBD1. CDR1 and CDR2 (germline): MDHEN, SYDVKM. CDR3 size: 14 residues. The V segment lost 6 bases and the J segment 4 bases; nucleotides outside the gene matches: 4. CDR3 nucleotide sequence: TGTGCCAGCAGCCAGGACAGGGGGCGCTATGGCTACACCTTC. Its translation is CASSQDRGRYGYTF.

The genes are TRBV15 and TRBJ2-7, with TRBD2 matching over 14 bases. This CDR3 has 15 residues. From germline, CDR1 is LNHNV and CDR2 YYDKDF (reference sequence). The J segment lost 3 bases and the V segment lost 4 bases, leaving 2 bases of the junction unmatched. The CDR3 region is CATSTGTSGSYEQYF. CDR3 DNA: TGTGCCACCAGCACGGGGACTAGCGGGAGCTACGAGCAGTACTTC.

This clonotype has just a few counts. The rearrangement uses TRBV4-1 and TRBJ2-1; 11 nucleotides match TRBD1. This CDR3 contains 14 residues. The V gene end was trimmed by 4 bases and the J gene end by 9 bases; junction bases not matched to a gene: 5. Germline assignment: CDR1 MGHRA and CDR2 YSYEKL. The CDR3 here is CASSRGTGGSEQFF. In nucleotides, the CDR3 is TGCGCCAGCAGCCGAGGGACAGGGGGTAGTGAGCAGTTCTTC.

The rearrangement uses TRBV10-3 and TRBJ1-2; D call uncertain. Germline CDR1 ENHRY, CDR2 SYGVKD. There are 11 residues in the CDR3. Trimming left V 4 bases short and J 8 bases short, with 8 bases between. The CDR3 DNA reads TGTGCCATCAGTGCCCGCCGGGGCTACACCTTC. Protein: CAISARRGYTF.

CDR3 sequence: CASAVSGSPLHF. The DNA of the CDR3 is TGTGCTAGTGCAGTTTCAGGTTCACCCCTCCACTTT. The chain is built from TRBV12-5 and TRBJ1-6; D gene ambiguous. Germline-derived CDR1 and CDR2 are LGHNT and FRNRAP. The V end was cut by 7 bases, the J end by 9 bases, with 10 bases between. The CDR3 is made up of 12 amino acids.